These 9 T cell receptor beta chains came from one sample sequenced in a study of blood T cell repertoires in COVID-19 (dated by TCRdb to about 2020). Library preparation was by the immunoSEQ multiplex PCR assay. What TCRdb holds here is the immuneACCESS table cut down to in-frame rearrangements. Part of the clones is not present; checked against another copy, under half of the missing clones reflect an unresolved V gene, and the others are unexplained. In this sample the table shows roughly 99,000 clones, about four fifths of which occur a single time. The ten largest clones represent 4.3% of the sample. Source material: peripheral blood. The receptors were gathered from a man in his 70s with acute or convalescent COVID-19.

The rearrangement uses TRBV3-1 (or the pseudogene TRBV3-2) and TRBJ2-5, with TRBD1 identical over 7 bases. The CDR3 extends over 14 amino acids. Germline V gives CDR1 LGHDT, CDR2 YNNKEL (reference sequence). Trimming at V came to 4 bases and at J to 7 bases, leaving 9 bases not matched to a gene. In nucleotides, the CDR3 is TGTGCCAGCAGCCCCCGTGACAGGGACGGGACCCAGTACTTC. It is translated as CASSPRDRDGTQYF.

About this clone itself: The junction does not match germline at one end; this may be a read error. The chain couples TRBV6-4 to TRBJ1-1, with 8 bases lining up with TRBD1. Per germline, CDR1 MRHNA and CDR2 SNTAGT. CDR3 length equals 15 residues. This CDR3 is CASNDSDRGNTEAFF. The CDR3, as DNA: TGTGCCAGCAATGACTCTGACAGGGGGAACACTGAAGCTTTCTTT.

Concerning this clone: Other DNA sequences from this sample encode an identical CDR3 as well. The rearrangement links TRBV9 to TRBJ2-5; 8 bases match TRBD1. The CDR3 runs 15 residues. Trimming at V came to 2 bases and at J to 0 bases, leaving 3 bases not matched to a gene. The germline V gene encodes CDR1 SGDLS and CDR2 YYNGEE. The CDR3 here is CASSVTGGNQETQYF. The CDR3 bases are TGTGCCAGCAGCGTCACAGGGGGAAACCAAGAGACCCAGTACTTC.

The gene calls are TRBV27 and TRBJ2-7; 11 nucleotides match TRBD2. The CDR3 loop spans 14 amino acids. V was pared by 6 bases and J by 3 bases, with 4 bases of the junction left unmatched. Per the germline V gene, CDR1 is MNHEY and CDR2 is SMNVEV (reference sequence). The CDR3 here is CASRLAGAFYEQYF. For the CDR3, the DNA is TGTGCCAGCAGACTAGCGGGGGCCTTCTACGAGCAGTACTTC.

V usage is TRBV7-3 and J usage is TRBJ2-7; TRBD2 matches 10 bases. CDR3 length equals 13 residues. Germline values: CDR1 SGHTA, CDR2 FQGTGA. J lost 6 bases, V lost 4 bases, and 3 bases had no gene match. CDR3: CASSSGLAAEQYF. For the CDR3, the DNA is TGTGCCAGCAGCTCAGGACTAGCGGCCGAGCAGTACTTC.

This clone was seen just once. The V gene is TRBV7-9, the J gene TRBJ2-6; 9 positions match TRBD1. In germline, CDR1 is SEHNR, CDR2 FQNEAQ (reference sequence). The CDR3 consists of 19 residues. V lost 3 bases and J lost 0; bases outside the gene matches: 9. The CDR3 sequence: CASSFPGTGYRSGANVLTF. The CDR3 DNA follows: TGTGCCAGCAGCTTTCCCGGGACAGGGTATCGCTCTGGGGCCAACGTCCTGACTTTC.

The J gene is TRBJ2-5, the V gene TRBV5-5; TRBD2 aligns across 7 bases. Germline CDR1 SGHKS, CDR2 YYEKEE (reference sequence). The CDR3 sequence is 16 residues long. Trimming cost V 0 bases and J 1 base; bases outside gene matches: 6. The CDR3 loop reads CASSLGDYWGQETQYF. CDR3 DNA sequence: TGTGCCAGCAGCTTGGGGGACTATTGGGGCCAAGAGACCCAGTACTTC.

The chain is built from TRBV11-2 and TRBJ1-2; D is unclear. With 7 bases removed from V and 7 bases from J, the gap between germline ends came to 19 bases. The length of the CDR3 is 14 residues. Germline-derived CDR1 and CDR2 are SGHAT and FQNNGV. CDR3 sequence: CASNNRREGSGYTF. DNA for the CDR3: TGTGCCAGCAACAACCGACGGGAAGGAAGTGGCTACACCTTC.

For the CDR3, the DNA is TGCAGCGGTCATTCGCGTGGGGCTGAGACTGAAGCTTTCTTT. As protein: CSGHSRGAETEAFF. The chain has TRBV29-1 and TRBJ1-1, with TRBD1 as a possible D gene (5 bases). Germline V gene lookup returns CDR1 SQVTM and CDR2 ANQGSEA. The CDR3 covers 14 residues. The V gene lost 7 bases and the J gene lost 5 bases, with 20 bases spanning the gap.